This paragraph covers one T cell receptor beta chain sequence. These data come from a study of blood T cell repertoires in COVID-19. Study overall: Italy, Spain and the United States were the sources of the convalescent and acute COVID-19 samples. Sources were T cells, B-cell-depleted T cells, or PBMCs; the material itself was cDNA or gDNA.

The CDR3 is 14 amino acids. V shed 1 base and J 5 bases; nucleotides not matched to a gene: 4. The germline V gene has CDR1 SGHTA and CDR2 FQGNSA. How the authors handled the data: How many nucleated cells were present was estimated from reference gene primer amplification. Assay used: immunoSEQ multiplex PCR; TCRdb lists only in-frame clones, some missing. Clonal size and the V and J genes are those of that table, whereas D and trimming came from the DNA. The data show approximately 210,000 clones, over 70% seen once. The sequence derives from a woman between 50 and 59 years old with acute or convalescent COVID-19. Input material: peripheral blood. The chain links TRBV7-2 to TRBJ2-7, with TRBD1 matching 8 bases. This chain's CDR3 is CASSLGTGNNEQYF. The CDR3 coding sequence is TGTGCCAGCAGCTTAGGGACAGGGAATAACGAGCAGTACTTC.